This T cell receptor (beta chain) appears in the sequencing data of a study of control samples from healthy donors and cancer patients (dated by TCRdb to the early 2020s). A remark on this clone: Its antigen is currently not known. Base qualities are missing; no much larger clone stands one base away. Additional DNA sequences in this sample encode the identical CDR3.

Preparation of the library involved the immunoSEQ multiplex PCR assay. Drawn from immuneACCESS, this table holds only the in-frame rearrangements with V and J called that TCRdb kept. Clones are partly lost; checked studies trace under half to an unresolved V gene and leave the rest unexplained. This sample comprises 57,000 or so clones, around 94% of them detected only once. Roughly 4% of the sample is in the top ten clones. This TCR came from a man aged 25 to 40 in good health. The material sequenced was blood.

The CDR3 sequence is CASSVGTGDFYEQYF. The nucleotide sequence reads TGTGCCAGCAGCGTAGGCACAGGGGACTTCTACGAGCAGTACTTC. In this chain, TRBV9 is recombined with TRBJ2-7; TRBD1 is a weak D gene call, 7 bases matching. A distance of 13 bases separates the germline ends of V and J, which lose 0 bases and 3 bases respectively. The germline V gene sets CDR1 to SGDLS and CDR2 to YYNGEE. Inclusive of the bounding cysteine and phenylalanine, the CDR3 is 15 residues long. Only CDR3 DNA remains: 45 bases, in frame from the first base.